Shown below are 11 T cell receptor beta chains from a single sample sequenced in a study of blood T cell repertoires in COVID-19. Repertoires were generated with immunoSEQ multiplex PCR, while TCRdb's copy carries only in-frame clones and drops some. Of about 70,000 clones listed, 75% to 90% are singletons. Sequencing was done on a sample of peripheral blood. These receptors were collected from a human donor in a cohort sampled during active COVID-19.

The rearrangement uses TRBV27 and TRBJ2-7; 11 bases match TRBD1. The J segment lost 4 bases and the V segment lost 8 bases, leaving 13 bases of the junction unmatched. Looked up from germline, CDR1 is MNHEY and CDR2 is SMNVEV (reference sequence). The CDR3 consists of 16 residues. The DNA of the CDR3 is TGTGCCAGCGGAATTCCCATGGGACAGGGGGTGTACGAGCAGTACTTC. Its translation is CASGIPMGQGVYEQYF.

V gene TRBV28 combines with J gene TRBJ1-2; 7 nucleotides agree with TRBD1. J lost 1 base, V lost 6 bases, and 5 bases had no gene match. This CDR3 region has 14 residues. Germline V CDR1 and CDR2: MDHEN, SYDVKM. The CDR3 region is CASSLGQINYGYTF. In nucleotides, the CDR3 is TGTGCCAGCAGCCTGGGACAGATTAACTATGGCTACACCTTC.

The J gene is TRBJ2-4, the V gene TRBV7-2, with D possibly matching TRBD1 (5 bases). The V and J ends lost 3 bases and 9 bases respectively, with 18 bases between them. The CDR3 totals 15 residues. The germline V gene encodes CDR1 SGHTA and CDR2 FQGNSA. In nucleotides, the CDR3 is TGTGCCAGCAGCTTTTCCGGTCAGGGTGATGGCATTCAGTACTTC. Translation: CASSFSGQGDGIQYF. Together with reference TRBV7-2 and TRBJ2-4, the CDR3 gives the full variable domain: GAGVSQSPSNKVTEKGKDVELRCDPISGHTALYWYRQSLGQGLEFLIYFQGNSAPDKSGLPSDRFSAERTGGSVSTLTIQRTQQEDSAVYLCASSFSGQGDGIQYFGAGTRLSVL.

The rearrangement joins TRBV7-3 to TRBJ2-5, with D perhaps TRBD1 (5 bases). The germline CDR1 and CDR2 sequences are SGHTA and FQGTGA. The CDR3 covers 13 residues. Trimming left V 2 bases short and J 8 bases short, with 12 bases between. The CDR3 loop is CASSLSKGYTQYF. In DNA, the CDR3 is TGTGCCAGCAGCTTATCGAAGGGGTACACCCAGTACTTC.

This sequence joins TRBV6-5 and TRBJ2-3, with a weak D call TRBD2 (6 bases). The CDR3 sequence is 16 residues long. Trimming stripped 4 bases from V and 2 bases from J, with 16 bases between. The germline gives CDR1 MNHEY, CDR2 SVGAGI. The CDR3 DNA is TGTGCCAGCAGTTGGGACTCATCGGGGACCACAGATACGCAGTATTTT. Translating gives CASSWDSSGTTDTQYF.

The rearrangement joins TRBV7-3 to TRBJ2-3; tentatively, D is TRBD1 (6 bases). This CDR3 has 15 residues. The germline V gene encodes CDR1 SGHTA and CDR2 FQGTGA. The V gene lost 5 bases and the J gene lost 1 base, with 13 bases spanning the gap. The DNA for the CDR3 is TGTGCCAGCAGCCCTACAGGGCACGGCACAGATACGCAGTATTTT. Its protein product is CASSPTGHGTDTQYF.

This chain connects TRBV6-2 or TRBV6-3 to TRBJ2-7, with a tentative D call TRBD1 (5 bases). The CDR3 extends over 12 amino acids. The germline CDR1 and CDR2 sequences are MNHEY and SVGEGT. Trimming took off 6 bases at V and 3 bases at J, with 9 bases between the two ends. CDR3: CASSLQGYEQYF. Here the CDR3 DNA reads TGTGCCAGCAGCCTCCAGGGCTACGAGCAGTACTTC.

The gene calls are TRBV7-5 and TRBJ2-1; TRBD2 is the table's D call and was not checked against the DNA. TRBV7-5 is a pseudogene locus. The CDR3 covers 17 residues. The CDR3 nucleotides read TGTGCCAGAAGCGTACGAGGAGCGGCGACTAGTCGAGATGAGCAGTTCTTC. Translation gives CARSVRGAATSRDEQFF.

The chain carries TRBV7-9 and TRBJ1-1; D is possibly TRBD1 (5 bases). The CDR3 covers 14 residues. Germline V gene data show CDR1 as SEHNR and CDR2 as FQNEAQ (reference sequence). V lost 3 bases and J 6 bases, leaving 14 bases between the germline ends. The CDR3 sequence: CASSLGTGISEAFF. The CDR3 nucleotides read TGTGCCAGCAGCTTGGGTACAGGTATCTCTGAAGCTTTCTTT.

In nucleotides, the CDR3 is TGTGCCAGCAGTTTAGGGCAGGGGCTGGTTCGGACTGAAGCTTTCTTT. This encodes CASSLGQGLVRTEAFF. The chain recombines TRBV27 with TRBJ1-1, with D possibly being TRBD1 (6 bases). In germline, CDR1 is MNHEY, CDR2 SMNVEV (reference sequence). Trimming took off 2 bases at V and 5 bases at J, with 18 bases between the two ends. CDR3 length equals 16 residues.

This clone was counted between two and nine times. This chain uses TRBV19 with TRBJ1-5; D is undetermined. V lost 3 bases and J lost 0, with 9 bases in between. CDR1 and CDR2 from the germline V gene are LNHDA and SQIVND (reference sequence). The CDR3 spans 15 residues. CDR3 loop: CASSIVQVSNQPQHF. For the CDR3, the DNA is TGTGCCAGTAGTATCGTTCAGGTTAGCAATCAGCCCCAGCATTTT.